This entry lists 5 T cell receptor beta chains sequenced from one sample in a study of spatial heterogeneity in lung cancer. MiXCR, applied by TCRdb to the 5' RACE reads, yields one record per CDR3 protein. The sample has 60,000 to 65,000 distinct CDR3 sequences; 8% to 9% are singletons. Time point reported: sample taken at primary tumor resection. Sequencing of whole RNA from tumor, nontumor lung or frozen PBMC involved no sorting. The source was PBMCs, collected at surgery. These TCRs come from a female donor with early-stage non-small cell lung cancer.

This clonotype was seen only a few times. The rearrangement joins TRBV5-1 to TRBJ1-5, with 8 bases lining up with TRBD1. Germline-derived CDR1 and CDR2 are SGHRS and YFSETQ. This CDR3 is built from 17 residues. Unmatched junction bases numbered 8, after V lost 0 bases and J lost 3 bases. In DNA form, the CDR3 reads TGCGCCAGCAGCTTGGGACAGGGGAAGGGTGACAATCAGCCCCAGCATTTT. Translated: CASSLGQGKGDNQPQHF.

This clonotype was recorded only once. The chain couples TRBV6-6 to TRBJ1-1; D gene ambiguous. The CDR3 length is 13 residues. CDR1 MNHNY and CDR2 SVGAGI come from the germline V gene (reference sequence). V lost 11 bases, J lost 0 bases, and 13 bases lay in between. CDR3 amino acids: CAGHREVNTEAFF. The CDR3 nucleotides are TGTGCCGGCCACCGGGAGGTGAACACTGAAGCTTTCTTT.

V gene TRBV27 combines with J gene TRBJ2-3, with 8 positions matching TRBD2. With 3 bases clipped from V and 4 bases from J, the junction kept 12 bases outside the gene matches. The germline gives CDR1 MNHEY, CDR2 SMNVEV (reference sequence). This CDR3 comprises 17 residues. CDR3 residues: CASSFLAGKVGADTQYF. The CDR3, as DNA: TGTGCCAGCAGTTTCTTAGCGGGAAAGGTCGGCGCAGATACGCAGTATTTT.

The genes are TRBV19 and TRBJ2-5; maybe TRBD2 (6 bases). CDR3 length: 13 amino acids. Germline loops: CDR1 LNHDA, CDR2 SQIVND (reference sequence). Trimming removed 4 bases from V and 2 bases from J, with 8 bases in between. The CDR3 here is CASSRGRQETQYF. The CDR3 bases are TGTGCCAGTAGTAGAGGGAGGCAAGAGACCCAGTACTTC.

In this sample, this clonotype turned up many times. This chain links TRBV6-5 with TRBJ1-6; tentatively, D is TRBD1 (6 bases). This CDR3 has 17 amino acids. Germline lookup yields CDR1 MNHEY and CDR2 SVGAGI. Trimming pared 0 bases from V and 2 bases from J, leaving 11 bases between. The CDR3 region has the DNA TGTGCCAGCAGTTACTCAGGGGGTTACGCCTATAATTCACCCCTCCACTTT. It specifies CASSYSGGYAYNSPLHF.